These 5 T cell receptor beta chains share one sample of origin, sequenced in a study. TCRdb used MiXCR to reprocess the RT-PCR reads, holding one entry per CDR3 protein. The sample holds more than 550,000 distinct CDR3 sequences, more than 13% seen once. Source material: memory CD4+ T cells from blood. These receptors all stem from a female donor in good health, serving as a healthy control.

There are a few counts of this clonotype. CDR3 DNA: TGTGCCAGCAGCTTTTTTGATGGAGTGGAGCAGTTCTTC. Translation gives CASSFFDGVEQFF. The chain uses TRBV7-9 and TRBJ2-1; D unresolved. Germline values: CDR1 SEHNR, CDR2 FQNEAQ (reference sequence). With 3 bases removed from V and 10 bases from J, the gap between germline ends came to 13 bases. The CDR3 is 13 residues long.

The sample holds many counts of this clonotype. CDR3: CASSTAYEQYF. DNA of the CDR3: TGTGCCAGCAGTACGGCCTACGAGCAGTACTTC. The genes are TRBV6-6 and TRBJ2-7; D ambiguous. Germline loops: CDR1 MNHNY, CDR2 SVGAGI (reference sequence). This CDR3 region has 11 residues. Trimming left V 5 bases short and J 2 bases short, with 4 bases between.

In its sample, this clonotype was seen a few times. V gene TRBV5-1 combines with J gene TRBJ2-5; the D is unclear. V lost 1 base, J lost 4 bases, and 8 bases lay in between. The CDR3 contains 13 residues. Germline lookup yields CDR1 SGHRS and CDR2 YFSETQ. CDR3 loop: CASSLKVAETQYF. In DNA form, the CDR3 reads TGCGCCAGCAGCTTGAAGGTGGCAGAGACCCAGTACTTC. The whole variable domain, remainder taken from reference TRBV5-1 and TRBJ2-5, is KAGVTQTPRYLIKTRGQQVTLSCSPISGHRSVSWYQQTPGQGLQFLFEYFSETQRNKGNFPGRFSGRQFSNSRSEMNVSTLELGDSALYLCASSLKVAETQYFGPGTRLLVL.

This clonotype was recorded a few times. This chain joins TRBV12-3 or TRBV12-4 and TRBJ1-1, with a possible D match to TRBD1 (6 bases). V lost 7 bases, J lost 5 bases, and 23 bases lay in between. The CDR3 is 16 residues long. The CDR3 is CASTSRTGARETEAFF. The CDR3 bases are TGTGCCAGCACCTCCCGGACGGGGGCGAGGGAAACTGAAGCTTTCTTT.

In its sample, this clonotype was seen a few times. J is TRBJ2-2 and V is TRBV7-3; D is ambiguous. Germline V gives CDR1 SGHTA, CDR2 FQGTGA. V lost 4 bases, J lost 0 bases, and 12 bases lay in between. This CDR3 has 16 amino acids. The CDR3 here is CASSSPPPANTGELFF. The CDR3 region has the DNA TGTGCCAGCAGCTCCCCGCCCCCAGCGAACACCGGGGAGCTGTTTTTT.